Listed below are T cell receptor beta chains from one sample, sequenced in a study of blood T cells in healthy people across ages. MiXCR was run by TCRdb on the 5' RACE reads, yielding one entry per CDR3 protein. This sample has some 800,000 distinct CDR3 sequences, with 40% to 50% found just once. The sample comprised blood. The receptors come from a man aged 55 to 70 in good health. Both conserved end residues are part of each CDR3. Each record gives: clone size, J gene, V gene, D gene, CDR3 protein, CDR3 DNA. A D gene is named only where the DNA matches it firmly. Expanded clones get a size class; other rows say once, few or many, or leave the size out.

clone size: .; J gene: TRBJ2-1; V gene: TRBV30; D gene: .; CDR3 protein: CAWSITGGAGNNEQFF; CDR3 DNA: TGTGCCTGGAGTATTACAGGGGGGGCGGGGAACAATGAGCAGTTCTTC
clone size: few; J gene: TRBJ2-5; V gene: TRBV12-3/TRBV12-4; D gene: TRBD2; CDR3 protein: CASNQRGQETQYF; CDR3 DNA: TGTGCCAGCAATCAGCGGGGGCAAGAGACCCAGTACTTC
clone size: .; J gene: TRBJ1-1; V gene: TRBV6-2/TRBV6-3; D gene: .; CDR3 protein: CASSYSDTEAFF; CDR3 DNA: TGTGCCAGCAGTTACTCCGACACTGAAGCTTTCTTT
clone size: .; J gene: TRBJ1-2; V gene: TRBV20-1; D gene: .; CDR3 protein: CNARRGSDGYTF; CDR3 DNA: TGCAATGCTAGGCGGGGTTCGGATGGCTACACCTTC
clone size: .; J gene: TRBJ1-2; V gene: TRBV20-1; D gene: .; CDR3 protein: CSASDGPDYGYTF; CDR3 DNA: TGCAGTGCTAGTGACGGGCCCGACTATGGCTACACCTTC
clone size: .; J gene: TRBJ2-5; V gene: TRBV5-6; D gene: TRBD2; CDR3 protein: CASSTGALAVQETQYF; CDR3 DNA: TGTGCCAGCAGCACGGGAGCACTAGCGGTTCAAGAGACCCAGTACTTC
clone size: .; J gene: TRBJ2-3; V gene: TRBV2; D gene: TRBD2; CDR3 protein: CASTSPLASGDTQYF; CDR3 DNA: TGTGCCAGCACGAGCCCACTAGCGTCAGGGGATACGCAGTATTTT
clone size: .; J gene: TRBJ2-7; V gene: TRBV4-1; D gene: .; CDR3 protein: CASSQVLGTDYEQYF; CDR3 DNA: TGCGCCAGCAGCCAAGTATTGGGGACTGACTACGAGCAGTACTTC
clone size: few; J gene: TRBJ2-3; V gene: TRBV20-1; D gene: TRBD2; CDR3 protein: CSARTLAGASTDTQYF; CDR3 DNA: TGCAGTGCTAGAACCCTAGCGGGGGCCAGCACAGATACGCAGTATTTT
clone size: few; J gene: TRBJ2-3; V gene: TRBV29-1; D gene: .; CDR3 protein: CSGRVGDTQYF; CDR3 DNA: TGCAGCGGGAGAGTGGGGGATACGCAGTATTTT
clone size: .; J gene: TRBJ2-5; V gene: TRBV25-1; D gene: .; CDR3 protein: CFGGDINRTQYF; CDR3 DNA: TGTTTTGGCGGGGATATAAATAGGACCCAGTACTTC
clone size: few; J gene: TRBJ2-5; V gene: TRBV4-3; D gene: TRBD2; CDR3 protein: CASSQVLASGGPKETQYF; CDR3 DNA: TGCGCCAGCAGCCAAGTCTTGGCTAGCGGGGGACCAAAAGAGACCCAGTACTTC
clone size: few; J gene: TRBJ2-7; V gene: TRBV27; D gene: TRBD1; CDR3 protein: CASSLTGTGVSYEQYF; CDR3 DNA: TGTGCCAGCAGCTTGACCGGGACAGGGGTGAGCTACGAGCAGTACTTC
clone size: .; J gene: TRBJ2-4; V gene: TRBV14; D gene: TRBD2; CDR3 protein: CASSQVGLAGTKQYF; CDR3 DNA: TGTGCCAGCAGCCAAGTTGGGCTAGCGGGAACCAAGCAGTACTTC
clone size: .; J gene: TRBJ2-7; V gene: TRBV11-2; D gene: .; CDR3 protein: CASRAEFGRGLSYEQYF; CDR3 DNA: TGTGCCAGCAGGGCCGAGTTCGGGAGGGGGCTGTCCTACGAGCAGTACTTC
clone size: .; J gene: TRBJ2-4; V gene: TRBV15; D gene: .; CDR3 protein: CATSDASEQYF; CDR3 DNA: TGTGCCACCAGCGATGCCTCTGAGCAGTACTTC
clone size: .; J gene: TRBJ1-1; V gene: TRBV4-3; D gene: TRBD1; CDR3 protein: CASSQGTGGDTEAFF; CDR3 DNA: TGCGCCAGTAGCCAAGGGACAGGGGGAGACACTGAAGCTTTCTTT
clone size: .; J gene: TRBJ2-7; V gene: TRBV5-6; D gene: .; CDR3 protein: CASSLRRQSDEQYF; CDR3 DNA: TGTGCCAGCAGCTTACGCAGACAGAGTGACGAGCAGTACTTC
clone size: .; J gene: TRBJ2-1; V gene: TRBV6-6; D gene: .; CDR3 protein: CASSYSRSEQFF; CDR3 DNA: TGTGCCAGCAGTTACTCGAGGAGTGAGCAGTTCTTC
clone size: few; J gene: TRBJ2-5; V gene: TRBV7-9; D gene: .; CDR3 protein: CASSQSNRAETQYF; CDR3 DNA: TGTGCCAGCAGCCAGAGCAATCGGGCAGAGACCCAGTACTTC
clone size: once; J gene: TRBJ2-4; V gene: TRBV20-1; D gene: .; CDR3 protein: CSARYRENIQYF; CDR3 DNA: TGCAGTGCTAGGTACAGGGAAAACATTCAGTACTTC
clone size: few; J gene: TRBJ2-5; V gene: TRBV6-5; D gene: .; CDR3 protein: CASSYSIRETQYF; CDR3 DNA: TGTGCCAGCAGTTACTCTATTCGAGAGACCCAGTACTTC
clone size: .; J gene: TRBJ2-6; V gene: TRBV6-5; D gene: TRBD1; CDR3 protein: CASSSPGTVPSGANVLTF; CDR3 DNA: TGTGCCAGCAGTTCCCCTGGGACAGTTCCCTCTGGGGCCAACGTCCTGACTTTC
clone size: many; J gene: TRBJ2-7; V gene: TRBV12-3/TRBV12-4; D gene: .; CDR3 protein: CASSPGLSSYEQYF; CDR3 DNA: TGTGCCAGCAGTCCGGGACTCAGCTCCTACGAGCAGTACTTC
clone size: .; J gene: TRBJ2-6; V gene: TRBV6-5; D gene: .; CDR3 protein: CASSYRRVGANVLTF; CDR3 DNA: TGTGCCAGCAGTTACAGGAGGGTAGGGGCCAACGTCCTGACTTTC
clone size: .; J gene: TRBJ2-3; V gene: TRBV6-2/TRBV6-3; D gene: .; CDR3 protein: CASSDPQTRGVDTQYF; CDR3 DNA: TGTGCCAGCAGCGACCCCCAGACCCGAGGGGTAGATACGCAGTATTTT
clone size: .; J gene: TRBJ1-1; V gene: TRBV20-1; D gene: TRBD1; CDR3 protein: CSARGGTGVGTEAFF; CDR3 DNA: TGCAGTGCTAGGGGCGGGACAGGGGTTGGCACTGAAGCTTTCTTT
clone size: few; J gene: TRBJ2-5; V gene: TRBV11-2; D gene: .; CDR3 protein: CASTQVGVGGRETQYF; CDR3 DNA: TGTGCCAGCACCCAAGTGGGAGTAGGGGGTAGGGAGACCCAGTACTTC
clone size: few; J gene: TRBJ1-5; V gene: TRBV9; D gene: .; CDR3 protein: CASSPNPGADQPQHF; CDR3 DNA: TGTGCCAGCAGCCCTAACCCAGGGGCCGATCAGCCCCAGCATTTT
clone size: .; J gene: TRBJ1-2; V gene: TRBV6-6; D gene: TRBD1; CDR3 protein: CASSYSATGGSGYTF; CDR3 DNA: TGTGCCAGCAGTTACTCCGCCACAGGGGGTAGTGGCTACACCTTC
clone size: .; J gene: TRBJ2-3; V gene: TRBV28; D gene: TRBD2; CDR3 protein: CASSVGGILDTQYF; CDR3 DNA: TGTGCCAGCAGTGTGGGGGGGATTTTAGATACGCAGTATTTT
clone size: .; J gene: TRBJ2-3; V gene: TRBV10-3; D gene: .; CDR3 protein: CAIRENTDTQYF; CDR3 DNA: TGTGCCATCAGGGAGAACACAGATACGCAGTATTTT
clone size: once; J gene: TRBJ1-3; V gene: TRBV7-4; D gene: .; CDR3 protein: CASRSRGGVFNSGNTIYF; CDR3 DNA: TGTGCCAGCAGATCCCGGGGGGGCGTATTCAACTCTGGAAACACCATATATTTT
clone size: .; J gene: TRBJ2-1; V gene: TRBV5-6; D gene: .; CDR3 protein: CASNIQWGSYEQFF; CDR3 DNA: TGTGCCAGCAACATCCAATGGGGGTCTTATGAGCAGTTCTTC
clone size: few; J gene: TRBJ2-3; V gene: TRBV24-1; D gene: .; CDR3 protein: CATSRQAERTDTQYF; CDR3 DNA: TGTGCCACCAGTAGACAGGCGGAACGCACAGATACGCAGTATTTT
clone size: .; J gene: TRBJ1-5; V gene: TRBV4-1; D gene: .; CDR3 protein: CASSQDSGGGNQPQHF; CDR3 DNA: TGCGCCAGCAGCCAAGATTCCGGGGGGGGCAATCAGCCCCAGCATTTT
clone size: .; J gene: TRBJ1-1; V gene: TRBV7-2; D gene: .; CDR3 protein: CVSSLASRDNTEAFF; CDR3 DNA: TGTGTCAGCAGCTTAGCGAGCCGGGACAACACTGAAGCTTTCTTT
clone size: few; J gene: TRBJ1-5; V gene: TRBV15; D gene: .; CDR3 protein: CATSRDGTADQPQHF; CDR3 DNA: TGTGCCACCAGCAGAGATGGAACAGCAGATCAGCCCCAGCATTTT
clone size: few; J gene: TRBJ1-5; V gene: TRBV6-2/TRBV6-3; D gene: TRBD1; CDR3 protein: CASNPTGIGNQPQHF; CDR3 DNA: TGTGCCAGCAACCCGACAGGGATTGGCAATCAGCCCCAGCATTTT
clone size: .; J gene: TRBJ2-3; V gene: TRBV7-2; D gene: TRBD2; CDR3 protein: CVSSSPSGGAYTQYF; CDR3 DNA: TGTGTCAGCAGCTCCCCTAGCGGGGGGGCATATACGCAGTATTTT
clone size: few; J gene: TRBJ2-1; V gene: TRBV6-2/TRBV6-3; D gene: TRBD2; CDR3 protein: CASRRTGTSAYNEQFF; CDR3 DNA: TGTGCCAGCAGACGAACCGGGACTAGCGCCTACAATGAGCAGTTCTTC
clone size: few; J gene: TRBJ2-7; V gene: TRBV7-8; D gene: TRBD2; CDR3 protein: CASSPHLAGVSYEQYF; CDR3 DNA: TGTGCCAGCAGCCCCCACCTAGCGGGGGTCTCCTACGAGCAGTACTTC
clone size: few; J gene: TRBJ2-5; V gene: TRBV20-1; D gene: .; CDR3 protein: CSARVMPGETQYF; CDR3 DNA: TGCAGTGCTAGAGTTATGCCAGGAGAGACCCAGTACTTC
clone size: many; J gene: TRBJ2-7; V gene: TRBV12-3/TRBV12-4; D gene: .; CDR3 protein: CASSLGRAYEQYF; CDR3 DNA: TGTGCCAGCAGTTTGGGCAGGGCCTACGAGCAGTACTTC
clone size: .; J gene: TRBJ2-3; V gene: TRBV4-3; D gene: TRBD2; CDR3 protein: CAGSRERGWGTDTQYF; CDR3 DNA: TGCGCCGGCAGCCGAGAGCGGGGATGGGGCACAGATACGCAGTATTTT
clone size: .; J gene: TRBJ2-1; V gene: TRBV2; D gene: TRBD1; CDR3 protein: CATTSPGTEDEQFF; CDR3 DNA: TGTGCCACCACATCACCCGGGACAGAGGATGAGCAGTTCTTC
clone size: few; J gene: TRBJ2-5; V gene: TRBV2; D gene: TRBD2; CDR3 protein: CASSARLAGGRETQYF; CDR3 DNA: TGTGCCAGCAGTGCCCGACTAGCGGGGGGCCGAGAGACCCAGTACTTC
clone size: few; J gene: TRBJ1-2; V gene: TRBV29-1; D gene: .; CDR3 protein: CSVRREEGYTF; CDR3 DNA: TGCAGCGTCCGAAGGGAGGAGGGCTACACCTTC
clone size: many; J gene: TRBJ2-1; V gene: TRBV29-1; D gene: TRBD2; CDR3 protein: CSVEVSGGVYNEQFF; CDR3 DNA: TGCAGCGTTGAAGTTAGCGGGGGGGTTTACAATGAGCAGTTCTTC
clone size: few; J gene: TRBJ2-3; V gene: TRBV6-2/TRBV6-3; D gene: TRBD2; CDR3 protein: CASSYSLAGGTDTQYF; CDR3 DNA: TGTGCCAGCAGTTACTCACTAGCGGGCGGCACAGATACGCAGTATTTT
clone size: .; J gene: TRBJ1-4; V gene: TRBV12-3/TRBV12-4; D gene: TRBD1; CDR3 protein: CASSLKETGGEKLFF; CDR3 DNA: TGTGCCAGCAGTTTGAAGGAGACAGGGGGTGAAAAACTGTTTTTT
clone size: .; J gene: TRBJ2-3; V gene: TRBV12-3/TRBV12-4; D gene: .; CDR3 protein: CASSRTAAADTQYF; CDR3 DNA: TGTGCCAGCAGTCGCACCGCGGCGGCAGATACGCAGTATTTT
clone size: .; J gene: TRBJ1-4; V gene: TRBV27; D gene: .; CDR3 protein: CASSSLKPYEKLFF; CDR3 DNA: TGTGCCAGCAGTTCCCTCAAGCCCTATGAAAAACTGTTTTTT
clone size: .; J gene: TRBJ1-5; V gene: TRBV12-3/TRBV12-4; D gene: .; CDR3 protein: CASSLGTPGGPQHF; CDR3 DNA: TGTGCCAGCAGTCTCGGGACCCCCGGGGGGCCCCAGCATTTT
clone size: .; J gene: TRBJ2-3; V gene: TRBV6-2/TRBV6-3; D gene: .; CDR3 protein: CASSYQVSSSTDTQYF; CDR3 DNA: TGTGCCAGCAGTTACCAGGTGTCCTCCAGCACAGATACGCAGTATTTT
clone size: few; J gene: TRBJ2-1; V gene: TRBV11-2; D gene: .; CDR3 protein: CASSTGDAGSSYNEQFF; CDR3 DNA: TGTGCCAGCAGTACGGGGGATGCGGGGAGCTCCTACAATGAGCAGTTCTTC
clone size: .; J gene: TRBJ2-5; V gene: TRBV5-5; D gene: .; CDR3 protein: CASSLHQGWAETQYF; CDR3 DNA: TGTGCCAGCAGCTTGCACCAGGGGTGGGCTGAGACCCAGTACTTC
clone size: .; J gene: TRBJ1-1; V gene: TRBV5-1; D gene: .; CDR3 protein: CASSLVSNSPNTEAFF; CDR3 DNA: TGCGCCAGCAGCTTGGTCTCTAACAGCCCGAACACTGAAGCTTTCTTT
clone size: .; J gene: TRBJ2-7; V gene: TRBV14; D gene: .; CDR3 protein: CASSQESRDEQYF; CDR3 DNA: TGTGCCAGCAGCCAAGAATCCCGGGACGAGCAGTACTTC